This T cell receptor (beta chain) originates from a study of blood T cell repertoires in COVID-19. Trimming stripped 7 bases from V and 6 bases from J, with 24 bases between. The CDR3 is 16 residues long. From germline, CDR1 is LNHDA and CDR2 SQIVND (reference sequence). The data were produced by immunoSEQ multiplex PCR, yet TCRdb's version contains in-frame clones alone and is incomplete. Of tens of thousands of clones listed, 90% were seen once; the top ten hold roughly 3.9%. The TCR sequence derives from a man aged 45-60 years with acute or convalescent COVID-19. The sample comprised peripheral blood. V gene TRBV19 combines with J gene TRBJ1-2; D unclear. The CDR3 loop is CASTSSAGGWGNGYTF. For the CDR3, the DNA is TGTGCCAGTACCTCATCGGCCGGAGGGTGGGGAAATGGCTACACCTTC.